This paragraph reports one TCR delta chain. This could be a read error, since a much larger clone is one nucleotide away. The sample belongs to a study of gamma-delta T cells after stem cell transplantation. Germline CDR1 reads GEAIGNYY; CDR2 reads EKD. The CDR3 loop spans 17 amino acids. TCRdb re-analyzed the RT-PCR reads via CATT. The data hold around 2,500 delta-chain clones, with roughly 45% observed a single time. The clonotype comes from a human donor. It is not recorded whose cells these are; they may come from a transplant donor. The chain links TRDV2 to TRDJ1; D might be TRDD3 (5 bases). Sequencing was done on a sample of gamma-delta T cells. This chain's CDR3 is CACDTVTAGRYTDNLIF. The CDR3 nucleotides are TGTGCCTGTGACACCGTAACTGCTGGGAGGTACACCGATAACCTCATCTTT.